This T cell receptor (beta chain) comes out of a study of blood T cell repertoires in COVID-19 (dated by TCRdb to 2018 to 2021). Study-wide context: The collaborator samples originated in the United States, Italy and Spain and spanned the acute and convalescent phases of COVID-19. The material from the prospective study consisted of cDNA or gDNA derived from T cells, B-cell-depleted T cells, or PBMCs. Subjects who had been exposed to COVID-19, were actively infected with it, or had recovered from it provided the deeply sampled blood TCRbeta repertoires that made up the dataset. The repertoires were made available in a free public database intended to serve as a resource for research on the immune response to SARS-CoV-2. Samples came from the ongoing ImmuneRACE study (first 160 participants) plus 1,254 subjects from 6 global collaborators. Sample metadata almost always included a de-identified subject ID, COVID-19 status, age in years and sex. Where HLA class I and class II types were available, the types were taken from metadata supplied by the sample provider, not from assay-based typing.

The research as a whole found: How much clinical and demographic metadata was included differed by source and by participant, and the metadata was provided uncurated.

In the prospective study, participants were about 18 to 89 years old, resided in about two dozen geographic areas of the United States, and were enrolled through a virtual design. In the prospective study, cohorts were assigned on the basis of participant-reported clinical history obtained from a screening survey and a study questionnaire. For ImmuneRACE Cohort 3, a participant was defined as recovered based on two consecutive negative NP/OP PCR tests, clearance by a healthcare professional, or resolution of symptoms. In the prospective study, whole blood, serum and a nasopharyngeal or oropharyngeal swab were collected from each participant by mobile phlebotomists. Over a roughly 2-month period, participants in the prospective study had the option of providing additional blood draws and questionnaires. Before DNA extraction, prospective study blood samples were shipped either frozen or at room temperature.

The immunoSEQ Assay, a bias-controlled multiplex PCR, was used to amplify TCRbeta CDR3 regions from genomic DNA. The paper's data handling went like this. Nucleated cell counts per sample were estimated from amplification of reference gene primers within the assay. To quantify the absolute abundance of each unique TCRbeta CDR3 rearrangement, sequence reads were collapsed and filtered. For each sample, productive Simpson clonality was calculated as the square root of Simpson's diversity index across productive rearrangements. TCRdb holds this immuneACCESS table with in-frame rearrangements only. Some clones are missing; in checked studies, unresolved V genes explain under half, and the rest has no known cause. The V and J calls and clone size were taken over from that table, and D and trimming were inferred from the DNA. Recorded for this sample are fewer than 300,000 clones; under 90% of them occurred a single time. Clones ranked in the top ten supply less than 20% of the sample.

A distance of 9 bases separates the germline ends of V and J, which lose 2 bases and 5 bases respectively. Looking up the germline V gene yields CDR1 KGHSH and CDR2 LQKENI. The CDR3 runs 13 amino acids, cysteine and phenylalanine included. The CDR3 DNA has 39 bases and is translated from base 1. A word on this clone: Its antigen specificity is not known. No clone much larger than this one lies a single base away; base qualities are absent.

The sequence joins TRBV18 to TRBJ2-5; the D gene cannot be named for sure. The sequence derives from a man between 18 and 35 years old who had recovered from COVID-19. Input material: PBMCs or T cells enriched from blood (not recorded which). This receptor carries the CDR3 CASSPTNGETQYF. The bases are TGTGCCAGCTCACCAACGAACGGGGAGACCCAGTACTTC.